A selection of T cell receptor beta chains follows, all from one sample in a study of shared clonotypes between healthy human individuals. The assay was immunoSEQ multiplex PCR, and TCRdb's table has in-frame clones only and misses some. The sample lists 780,000 or so clones; around 77% were seen once. Sequences were obtained from memory CD4+ T cells sorted from blood. The receptors shown here come from a woman aged 25 to 39 in good health. The CDR3 runs from the conserved cysteine through the conserved F or W. A D gene is named only where the DNA matches it firmly. The listing skips clone size in some rows; elsewhere it reads once, few, many or a size class.

NA few TRBJ1-2 TRBV7-9 CASCPLWGSAGYTF TGTGCCAGCTGCCCTTTGTGGGGCTCGGCTGGCTACACCTTC
TRBD1 NA TRBJ2-1 TRBV18 CASSLTGTGVYNEQFF TGTGCCAGCTCACTTACCGGGACAGGGGTCTACAATGAGCAGTTCTTC
NA NA TRBJ1-5 TRBV7-8 CASSLVRGQPQHF TGTGCCAGCAGCTTAGTACGGGGGCAGCCCCAGCATTTT
NA NA TRBJ2-3 TRBV6-6 CASSYVGDSTDTQYF TGTGCCAGCAGTTACGTAGGGGATAGCACAGATACGCAGTATTTT
NA NA TRBJ2-3 TRBV7-3 CASSQSDGDTQYF TGTGCCAGCAGCCAATCTGATGGAGATACGCAGTATTTT
NA many TRBJ2-1 TRBV5-1 CASSGGYSPDNEQFF TGCGCCAGCAGCGGAGGCTACAGCCCGGACAATGAGCAGTTCTTC
NA few TRBJ2-3 TRBV7-9 CASSTGLDTDTQYF TGTGCCAGCAGCACAGGGTTGGACACAGATACGCAGTATTTT
NA NA TRBJ2-1 TRBV28 CASSLFAGVSDNEQFF TGTGCCAGCAGTTTATTTGCAGGGGTGAGCGACAATGAGCAGTTCTTC
TRBD2 NA TRBJ2-7 TRBV30 CAWSAGAGDEQYF TGTGCCTGGAGTGCCGGGGCGGGGGACGAGCAGTACTTC
NA NA TRBJ2-3 TRBV15 CATSRDQDTQYF TGTGCCACCAGCAGAGATCAAGATACGCAGTATTTT
TRBD1 NA TRBJ2-3 TRBV5-1 CASSFKQGTDTQYF TGCGCCAGCAGCTTTAAACAGGGGACAGATACGCAGTATTTT
NA NA TRBJ1-5 TRBV21-1 CASSKERTGEMSNQPQHF TGTGCCAGCAGCAAAGAAAGGACAGGGGAGATGAGCAATCAGCCCCAGCATTTT
TRBD1 NA TRBJ2-7 TRBV27 CASSQGISGTGNYEQYF TGTGCCAGCAGCCAAGGGATATCCGGGACAGGGAACTACGAGCAGTACTTC
NA many TRBJ1-4 TRBV7-8 CASSLGGEEKLFF TGTGCCAGCAGCTTAGGCGGCGAGGAAAAACTGTTTTTT
TRBD2 NA TRBJ2-2 TRBV30 CAWREVAGGSGELFF TGTGCCTGGAGAGAGGTAGCGGGAGGATCCGGGGAGCTGTTTTTT
NA NA TRBJ1-1 TRBV2 CASSEAPLVGAFF TGTGCCAGCAGTGAAGCGCCGCTGGTTGGGGCTTTCTTT
TRBD1 NA TRBJ2-1 TRBV28 CASLTGDLYNEQFF TGTGCCAGCCTGACAGGGGACCTTTACAATGAGCAGTTCTTC
NA NA TRBJ2-3 TRBV7-8 CASSSTRGIGTDTQYF TGTGCCAGCAGCTCCACCAGGGGAATCGGGACAGATACGCAGTATTTT